The 2 T cell receptor beta chains reported below all come from one sample, sequenced in a study of blood T cell repertoires in COVID-19. The method was immunoSEQ multiplex PCR; TCRdb's version includes in-frame clones alone and lacks a portion of them. The sample lists over 100,000 clones; 55% to 75% were seen once. The sequenced sample was peripheral blood. The receptors were gathered from a woman in her 70s with acute or convalescent COVID-19.

The genes are TRBV6-5 and TRBJ1-5; tentatively, D is TRBD1 (6 bases). The V gene's germline CDR1 is MNHEY and CDR2 SVGAGI. With 11 bases removed from V and 6 bases from J, the gap between germline ends came to 14 bases. This CDR3 spans 12 amino acids. The CDR3, as DNA: TGTGCCTCCCAGAGGGGGACTCAGCCCCAGCATTTT. The encoded protein is CASQRGTQPQHF.

This sequence joins TRBV7-2 and TRBJ1-6; TRBD1 matches 8 bases. Germline CDR1 SGHTA, CDR2 FQGNSA. The CDR3 totals 15 residues. V shed 1 base and J 9 bases; nucleotides not matched to a gene: 5. The CDR3 loop is CASSLDGQGSSPLHF. The CDR3 bases are TGTGCCAGCAGCTTAGACGGACAGGGAAGTTCACCCCTCCACTTT. The full variable domain, its missing parts supplied by reference TRBV7-2 and TRBJ1-6, is GAGVSQSPSNKVTEKGKDVELRCDPISGHTALYWYRQSLGQGLEFLIYFQGNSAPDKSGLPSDRFSAERTGGSVSTLTIQRTQQEDSAVYLCASSLDGQGSSPLHFGNGTRLTVT.